This T cell receptor beta chain came from a study of blood T cell repertoires in COVID-19 (dated by TCRdb to 2018 to 2020). Broadly, across the study: Samples from collaborators originated in the United States, Italy and Spain and spanned both the acute and convalescent phases of COVID-19. Where HLA class I and class II types were available, the types were taken from metadata supplied by the sample provider, not from assay-based typing. Subjects who had been exposed to COVID-19, were actively infected with it, or had recovered from it provided the deeply sampled blood TCRbeta repertoires that made up the dataset. Samples came from the ongoing ImmuneRACE study (first 160 participants) plus 1,254 subjects from 6 global collaborators. The sample metadata nearly always contained a de-identified subject ID, COVID-19 status, age in years and sex. The material from the prospective study consisted of cDNA or gDNA derived from T cells, B-cell-depleted T cells, or PBMCs. The repertoires were made available in a free public database intended to serve as a resource for research on the immune response to SARS-CoV-2.

Taken from cysteine to phenylalanine, the CDR3 has 16 residues. The CDR3 DNA has 48 bases and is translated from base 1. Trimming takes 3 bases from V and 1 base from J, and the germline ends sit 15 bases apart. Looking up the germline V gene yields CDR1 SGHRS and CDR2 YFSETQ. At one collaborating source in Seattle, patients were enrolled during active infection and were followed longitudinally through the course of disease. Whole blood was collected in K2EDTA tubes by collaborating institutions according to the institutions' own protocols. For TCRbeta analysis, collaborators shipped samples in one of three forms: frozen whole blood, isolated PBMCs, or DNA extracted from either of those sample types. As regards this clone: The antigen this receptor binds is unknown. No clone much larger than this one lies a single base away; base qualities are absent.

Overall study results and their limits: How much clinical and demographic metadata was included differed by source and by participant, and the metadata was provided uncurated.

TCRbeta CDR3 regions were amplified from genomic DNA using the immunoSEQ Assay, a bias-controlled multiplex PCR. The authors processed their data as follows. The number of nucleated cells in each sample was estimated by amplification of reference gene primers within the assay. To quantify the absolute abundance of each unique TCRbeta CDR3 rearrangement, sequence reads were collapsed and filtered. For each sample, productive Simpson clonality was calculated as the square root of Simpson's diversity index over productive rearrangements. TCRdb holds this immuneACCESS table with in-frame rearrangements only. Some clones are missing; in checked studies, unresolved V genes explain under half, and the rest has no known cause. Clone size and V and J calls were adopted from that table, with D and trimming inferred from the DNA. Counted in this sample were about 440,000 clones; more than 70% of them appeared once. The ten top clones hold roughly 12% of the sample.

Material: peripheral blood. Recombination joined TRBV5-1 with TRBJ2-3; a tentative D match to TRBD1 spans 6 bases. The receptor was derived from a woman aged 50 to 65 with COVID-19, enrolled during active disease. CDR3 protein: CASSSLGRGGTDTQYF. The nucleotides read TGCGCCAGCAGCTCTCTGGGCAGGGGAGGCACAGATACGCAGTATTTT. Joined to the reference TRBV5-1 and TRBJ2-3 proteins, this CDR3 gives the full variable domain: KAGVTQTPRYLIKTRGQQVTLSCSPISGHRSVSWYQQTPGQGLQFLFEYFSETQRNKGNFPGRFSGRQFSNSRSEMNVSTLELGDSALYLCASSSLGRGGTDTQYFGPGTRLTVL.